Ten or more counts support the clone carrying this T cell receptor (beta chain). The antigen remains unidentified. All patients picked for sequencing had shown, by flow cytometry, an expansion of CD8+CD57+ cells. No therapy was given to patients before blood sampling. This sample was included in a study of CD8+CD57+ T cells in acquired aplastic anemia. Study-level information: Sorted CD4+ plus CD8+ cells gave DNA averaging around 3 ug.

CDR3 and TCR beta VDJ profiling relied on genomic DNA as the template. TCRdb processed the reads anew with MiXCR; each CDR3 protein has one entry. The repertoire holds roughly 200,000 distinct CDR3 sequences, roughly two thirds seen once, with about 60% in the top ten. Regarding the study as a whole: A set of twenty-nine CD8+ CDR3 sequences was shared between patients and controls, and these sequences appeared highly expressed in patients. Patients showed no significant difference from controls in CD8+ Simpson's diversity.

The CDR3 runs to 12 residues. V dropped 4 bases and J dropped 6 bases, with 13 bases sitting between them. CDR1 and CDR2 (germline): SQVTM, ANQGSEA. The TCR was taken from a human donor with aplastic anemia. The gene calls are TRBV29-1 and TRBJ2-7; TRBD1 is a possible D gene (5 bases). Material for sequencing was sorted CD4+, CD8+, or CD8+CD57+ T cells (not recorded which) from PBMCs. Here the CDR3 reads CSVAQGRAEQYF. For the CDR3, the DNA is TGCAGCGTTGCGCAGGGTCGGGCCGAGCAGTACTTC.